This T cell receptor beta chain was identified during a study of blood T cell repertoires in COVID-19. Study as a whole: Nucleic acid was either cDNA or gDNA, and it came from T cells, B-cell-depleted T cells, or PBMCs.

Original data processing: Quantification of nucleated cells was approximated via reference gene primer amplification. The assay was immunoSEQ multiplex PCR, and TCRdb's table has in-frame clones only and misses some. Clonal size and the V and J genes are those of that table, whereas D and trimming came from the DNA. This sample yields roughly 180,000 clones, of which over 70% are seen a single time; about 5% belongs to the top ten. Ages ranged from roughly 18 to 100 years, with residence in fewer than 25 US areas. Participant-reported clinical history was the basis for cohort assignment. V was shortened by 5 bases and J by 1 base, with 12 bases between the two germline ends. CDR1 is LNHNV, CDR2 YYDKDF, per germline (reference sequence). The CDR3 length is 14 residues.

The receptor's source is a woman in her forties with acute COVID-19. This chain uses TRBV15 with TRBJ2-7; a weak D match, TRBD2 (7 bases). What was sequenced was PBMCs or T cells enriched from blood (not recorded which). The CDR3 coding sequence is TGTGCCACCAGCCAGGAGGGGGGGTCCTACGAGCAGTACTTC. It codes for CATSQEGGSYEQYF.